A selection of T cell receptor beta chains follows, all from one sample in a study of long-term antiretroviral therapy in people with HIV. Only in-frame clones appear in the TCRdb table, and some are missing; sequencing was by immunoSEQ multiplex PCR. The repertoire has about 44,000 clones, 90% to 95% of them found once; the top ten carry 2.5% to 3%. The material sequenced was unsorted PBMCs, taken 3.7 years after starting antiretroviral therapy. Receptors originate from a woman between 50 and 59 years old with HIV. The CDR3 runs from the conserved cysteine through the conserved F or W. A D gene is named only where the DNA matches it firmly. Expanded clones are given a class, and other clones once, few, many or no size at all.

clone size	V gene	D gene	J gene	CDR3 protein	CDR3 DNA
-	TRBV5-1	-	TRBJ1-6	CASSLAGRSSPLHF	TGCGCCAGCAGCTTGGCGGGGCGCAGTTCACCCCTCCACTTT
once	TRBV6-5	TRBD1	TRBJ1-3	CATKGDRERNTIYF	TGTGCCACCAAGGGGGACAGGGAGAGAAACACCATATATTTT
-	TRBV7-9	TRBD2	TRBJ2-5	CASGGGSDETQYF	TGTGCCAGCGGGGGGGGTTCGGATGAGACCCAGTACTTC
-	TRBV6-6	-	TRBJ2-4	CASYTMDIQYF	TGTGCCAGCTATACAATGGACATTCAGTACTTC
once	TRBV5-5	-	TRBJ2-3	CASSFTDTQYF	TGTGCCAGCAGCTTCACAGATACGCAGTATTTT
-	TRBV5-6	-	TRBJ2-4	CASSLRGIAKNIQYF	TGTGCCAGCAGCTTGCGGGGAATAGCCAAAAACATTCAGTACTTC
-	TRBV27	-	TRBJ1-2	CASSLRGIDGYTF	TGTGCCAGCAGTTTACGGGGGATAGACGGCTACACCTTC
-	TRBV30	-	TRBJ2-2	CACLGLPNTGELFF	TGTGCCTGCCTGGGACTTCCGAACACCGGGGAGCTGTTTTTT
once	TRBV5-6	TRBD2	TRBJ2-1	CASSFTGGRNEQFF	TGTGCCAGCAGCTTTACGGGGGGGAGGAATGAGCAGTTCTTC
once	TRBV15	-	TRBJ2-1	CATSESGQFPTSYNEQFF	TGTGCCACCAGTGAGAGCGGTCAATTCCCAACCTCCTACAATGAGCAGTTCTTC
-	TRBV4-1	TRBD2	TRBJ2-5	CASSPPGGGQETQYF	TGCGCCAGCAGCCCCCCGGGGGGAGGCCAAGAGACCCAGTACTTC
-	TRBV11-1	TRBD2	TRBJ2-5	CASSSQGGKTQYF	TGTGCCAGCAGTTCCCAGGGAGGGAAGACCCAGTACTTC
-	TRBV2	-	TRBJ2-7	CASSGDGSEQYF	TGTGCCAGTTCGGGGGACGGGAGCGAGCAGTACTTC
-	TRBV6-1	TRBD1	TRBJ1-6	CASSEGQGVGSPLHF	TGTGCCAGCAGTGAAGGACAGGGGGTTGGGTCACCCCTCCACTTT
-	TRBV6-5	-	TRBJ1-5	CASSYVAGQPQHF	TGTGCCAGCAGTTACGTTGCGGGGCAGCCCCAGCATTTT
-	TRBV13	TRBD2	TRBJ2-5	CASSLQAGGRQETQYF	TGTGCCAGCAGCCTCCAAGCGGGGGGTCGTCAAGAGACCCAGTACTTC
-	TRBV2	TRBD1	TRBJ2-7	CASSGNRGLNEQYF	TGTGCCAGCAGTGGGAACAGGGGGCTCAACGAGCAGTACTTC
-	TRBV7-2	-	TRBJ1-4	CASSLWAGDEKLFF	TGTGCCAGCAGCTTATGGGCAGGGGATGAAAAACTGTTTTTT
few	TRBV6-5	-	TRBJ2-1	CASRKIGDNEQFF	TGTGCCAGCAGAAAAATTGGGGACAATGAGCAGTTCTTC
once	TRBV9	-	TRBJ2-5	CASSVGVGQQETQYF	TGTGCCAGCAGCGTAGGTGTAGGACAGCAAGAGACCCAGTACTTC
-	TRBV18	-	TRBJ1-3	CASSPTGSAGNTIYF	TGTGCCAGCTCACCTACGGGGTCAGCTGGAAACACCATATATTTT
-	TRBV19	-	TRBJ2-3	CASKTWQDTDTQYF	TGTGCCAGTAAAACGTGGCAAGACACAGATACGCAGTATTTT
-	TRBV11-3	-	TRBJ1-1	CASSLTGTQNTEAFF	TGTGCCAGCAGCCTCACCGGGACACAGAACACTGAAGCTTTCTTT
-	TRBV2	TRBD1	TRBJ1-6	CASQAPGQGNSPLHF	TGTGCCAGTCAGGCCCCGGGACAGGGAAACTCACCCCTCCACTTT
-	TRBV20-1	-	TRBJ1-2	CSAQGNYGYTF	TGCAGTGCCCAGGGGAACTATGGCTACACCTTC
-	TRBV6-5	TRBD1	TRBJ2-7	CASSYSGTGIYEQYF	TGTGCCAGCAGTTACTCAGGGACAGGGATCTACGAGCAGTACTTC
-	TRBV9	-	TRBJ2-2	CASSVAGVGTGELFF	TGTGCCAGCAGCGTAGCGGGGGTCGGCACCGGGGAGCTGTTTTTT
-	TRBV7-3	-	TRBJ1-1	CASSLVGQGKWAEAFF	TGTGCCAGCAGCTTAGTGGGGCAGGGCAAATGGGCTGAAGCTTTCTTT
-	TRBV6-6	-	TRBJ1-2	CASSYGASGYTF	TGTGCCAGCAGTTACGGAGCCAGTGGCTACACCTTC
-	TRBV27	-	TRBJ2-7	CASSLSSSMGNEQYF	TGTGCCAGCAGTTTATCCTCCAGTATGGGCAACGAGCAGTACTTC
-	TRBV7-2	-	TRBJ1-1	CASSILRGRSEAFF	TGTGCCAGCAGCATCCTTAGGGGGAGATCTGAAGCTTTCTTT
-	TRBV2	-	TRBJ2-1	CASSEDRPKEQFF	TGTGCCAGCAGTGAAGACAGGCCCAAGGAGCAGTTCTTC
once	TRBV27	TRBD1	TRBJ2-7	CASRRTGRSEQYF	TGTGCCAGCAGGCGGACAGGGCGGAGTGAGCAGTACTTC
-	TRBV11-2	-	TRBJ2-1	CASSRLLAGWDNEQFF	TGTGCCAGCAGCCGATTATTGGCAGGGTGGGACAATGAGCAGTTCTTC
-	TRBV9	TRBD2	TRBJ2-5	CASSPPRLAGIETQYF	TGTGCCAGCAGCCCCCCTCGACTAGCCGGGATAGAGACCCAGTACTTC
-	TRBV18	-	TRBJ2-7	CASSADGTSYEQYF	TGTGCCAGCTCAGCGGACGGAACCTCCTACGAGCAGTACTTC
-	TRBV19	-	TRBJ2-5	CASNLDGGGEETQYF	TGTGCCAGTAACCTCGATGGAGGGGGCGAGGAGACCCAGTACTTC
-	TRBV5-5	TRBD1	TRBJ1-1	CASSLNRGTEAFF	TGTGCCAGCAGCTTGAACAGGGGCACTGAAGCTTTCTTT
-	TRBV7-7	-	TRBJ2-1	CASSTSRGRVRYNEQFF	TGTGCTAGCAGCACATCCCGGGGAAGGGTAAGGTACAATGAGCAGTTCTTC
once	TRBV7-8	TRBD1	TRBJ1-5	CASSLVRDRSNQPQHF	TGTGCCAGCAGCTTAGTTCGGGACAGGTCCAATCAGCCCCAGCATTTT
once	TRBV5-1	TRBD1	TRBJ1-1	CASSLSSGGNTEAFF	TGCGCCAGCAGCTTGTCGTCAGGGGGTAACACTGAAGCTTTCTTT
-	TRBV27	TRBD1	TRBJ1-6	CASSILAYHISRTGGDSPLHF	TGTGCCAGCAGTATCCTCGCCTACCACATCTCCAGGACAGGGGGAGATTCACCCCTCCACTTT